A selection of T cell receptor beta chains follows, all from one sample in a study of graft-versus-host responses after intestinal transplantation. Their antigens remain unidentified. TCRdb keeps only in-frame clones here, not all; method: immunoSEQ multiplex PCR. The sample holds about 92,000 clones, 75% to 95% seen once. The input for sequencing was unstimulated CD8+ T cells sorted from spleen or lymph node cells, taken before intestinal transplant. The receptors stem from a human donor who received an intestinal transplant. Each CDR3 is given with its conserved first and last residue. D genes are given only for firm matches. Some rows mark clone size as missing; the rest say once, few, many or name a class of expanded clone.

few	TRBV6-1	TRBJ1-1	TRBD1	CASSEAPGQGGTEAFF	TGTGCCAGCAGTGAAGCTCCGGGACAGGGGGGAACTGAAGCTTTCTTT
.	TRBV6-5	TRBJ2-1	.	CAGSPEGRSYNEQFF	TGTGCCGGCAGTCCAGAGGGACGCTCCTACAATGAGCAGTTCTTC
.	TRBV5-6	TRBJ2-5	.	CASRIWDQETQYF	TGTGCCAGCCGGATTTGGGACCAAGAGACCCAGTACTTC
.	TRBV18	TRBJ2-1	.	CASSPGVNEQFF	TGTGCCAGCTCACCCGGGGTAAATGAGCAGTTCTTC
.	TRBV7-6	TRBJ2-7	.	CASSLGEVTYEQYF	TGTGCCAGCAGCTTAGGGGAGGTTACCTACGAGCAGTACTTC
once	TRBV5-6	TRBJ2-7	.	CASTRGESPYEQYF	TGTGCCAGCACCCGCGGGGAGTCTCCCTACGAGCAGTACTTC
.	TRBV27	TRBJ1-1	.	CASSLSLRNKAFF	TGTGCCAGCAGTTTATCCCTACGGAACAAAGCTTTCTTT
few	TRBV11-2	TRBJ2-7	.	CASSLGAGLSYEQYF	TGTGCCAGCAGCTTAGGTGCGGGGCTCTCCTACGAGCAGTACTTC
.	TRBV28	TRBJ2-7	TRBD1	CASSSRDSPYEQYF	TGTGCCAGCAGTTCCCGGGACAGCCCCTACGAGCAGTACTTC
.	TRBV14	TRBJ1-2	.	CASSQDQGSWGYTF	TGTGCCAGCAGCCAAGATCAAGGTTCCTGGGGCTACACCTTC
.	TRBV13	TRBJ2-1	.	CASSLGTDSSYNEQFF	TGTGCCAGCAGCTTAGGAACCGATAGCTCCTACAATGAGCAGTTCTTC
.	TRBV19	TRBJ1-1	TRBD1	CASRTGFIDTEAFF	TGTGCCAGTAGGACAGGGTTTATAGACACTGAAGCTTTCTTT
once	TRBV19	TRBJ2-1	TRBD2	CASSPGLASEQFF	TGTGCCAGTAGTCCGGGACTAGCCAGTGAGCAGTTCTTC
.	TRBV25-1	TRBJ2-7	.	CATGGSGTYEQYF	TGTGCCACCGGGGGTAGCGGTACCTACGAGCAGTACTTC
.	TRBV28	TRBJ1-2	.	CASSPYQDVSRSYGYTF	TGTGCCAGCAGTCCCTATCAAGATGTCTCGAGGTCCTATGGCTACACCTTC
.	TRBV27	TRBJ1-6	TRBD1	CASSPQGNSPLHF	TGTGCCAGCAGTCCACAGGGGAATTCACCCCTCCACTTT
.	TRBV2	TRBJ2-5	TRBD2	CASSEGLAEETQYF	TGTGCCAGCAGTGAAGGACTAGCGGAAGAGACCCAGTACTTC
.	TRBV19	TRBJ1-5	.	CASSIRGGQPQHF	TGTGCCAGTAGTATCAGGGGCGGGCAGCCCCAGCATTTT
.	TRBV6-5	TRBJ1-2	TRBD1	CASSYLIRGPYGYTF	TGTGCCAGCAGTTACCTAATCAGGGGGCCCTATGGCTACACCTTC
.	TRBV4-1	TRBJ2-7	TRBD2	CASSQEGGIDEQYF	TGCGCCAGCAGCCAAGAGGGGGGGATCGACGAGCAGTACTTC
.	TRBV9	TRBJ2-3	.	CASSGGRGTDTQYF	TGTGCCAGCAGCGGGGGGAGAGGCACAGATACGCAGTATTTT
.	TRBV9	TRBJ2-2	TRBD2	CASSVAVAGNTGELFF	TGTGCCAGCAGCGTAGCGGTAGCGGGAAACACCGGGGAGCTGTTTTTT
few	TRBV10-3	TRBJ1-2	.	CAISEPRQILNGYTF	TGTGCCATCAGTGAGCCTCGACAGATACTGAATGGCTACACCTTC
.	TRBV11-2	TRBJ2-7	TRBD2	CASSFGAVGLAGDEQYF	TGTGCCAGCAGCTTCGGAGCGGTCGGACTAGCGGGAGACGAGCAGTACTTC
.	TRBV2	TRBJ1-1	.	CAGRDGLRGEAFF	TGTGCCGGGCGGGACGGCTTGAGGGGTGAAGCTTTCTTT
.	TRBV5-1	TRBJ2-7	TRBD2	CASSTSGGLTYEQYF	TGCGCCAGCAGCACCTCCGGGGGGTTGACCTACGAGCAGTACTTC
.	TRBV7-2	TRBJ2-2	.	CAAGDSNTGELFF	TGTGCCGCCGGGGACTCGAACACCGGGGAGCTGTTTTTT